There are a few counts of the clone carrying this T cell receptor beta chain. The data are from a study of CD8+ T cells in alopecia areata. The CDR3 has 15 amino acids. The germline V gene encodes CDR1 SEHNR and CDR2 FQNEAQ (reference sequence). Germline trimming cut 2 bases from V and 5 bases from J; bases unmatched to any gene: 5. This sample's treatment: oral pan-JAK inhibitor, 5-10 mg twice daily. Extracted from the samples, RNA was reverse transcribed into cDNA to serve as the sequencing template. The assay was immunoSEQ multiplex PCR, and TCRdb's table has in-frame clones only and misses some. Of 80,000 to 100,000 clones listed, around 44% are singletons.

The clonotype comes from a human donor with alopecia areata. The sample here was CD8+ T cells sorted from blood, taken at week 24, from a patient treated with tofacitinib. The chain uses TRBV7-9 and TRBJ2-2; TRBD2 matches at 7 bases. CDR3 coding DNA: TGTGCCAGCAGCTTACTAGCGGACTATACCGGGGAGCTGTTTTTT. Translating it yields CASSLLADYTGELFF.